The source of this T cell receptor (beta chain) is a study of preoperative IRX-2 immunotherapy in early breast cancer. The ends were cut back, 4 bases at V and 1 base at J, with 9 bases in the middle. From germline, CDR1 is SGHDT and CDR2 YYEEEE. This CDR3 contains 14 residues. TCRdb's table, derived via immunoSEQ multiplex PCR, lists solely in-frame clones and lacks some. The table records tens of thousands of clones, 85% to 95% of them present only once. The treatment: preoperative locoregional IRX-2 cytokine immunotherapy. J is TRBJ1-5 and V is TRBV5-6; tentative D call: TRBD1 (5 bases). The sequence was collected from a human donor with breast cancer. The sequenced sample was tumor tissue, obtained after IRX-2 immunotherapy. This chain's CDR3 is CASSPRESNQPQHF. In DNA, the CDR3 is TGTGCCAGCAGCCCCAGGGAAAGCAATCAGCCCCAGCATTTT.